This T cell receptor beta chain stems from a study of cytomegalovirus exposure and HLA in healthy donors. Study findings and constraints: Researchers had no immune exposure information except CMV serostatus available.

The primer mix had 60 Vbeta and 13 Jbeta primers. Measured with immunoSEQ multiplex PCR; TCRdb has only the in-frame clones, and not every one. The table lists over 60,000 clones, about 69% of them singletons, with 4.5% to 6% in the top ten. The sample holds one count of this clone. As yet, its antigen is unknown. V was shortened by 6 bases and J by 5 bases, with 13 bases between the two germline ends. The germline gives CDR1 ENHRY, CDR2 SYGVKD. The CDR3 runs to 13 residues. The origin of this receptor is a woman aged 25 to 39 in good health and CMV-seronegative. Specimen: PBMCs. The chain employs TRBV10-3 and TRBJ1-2; D is undetermined. The CDR3 protein is CAISFDLTYGYTF. The CDR3 region has the DNA TGTGCCATCAGCTTCGATTTAACTTATGGCTACACCTTC.